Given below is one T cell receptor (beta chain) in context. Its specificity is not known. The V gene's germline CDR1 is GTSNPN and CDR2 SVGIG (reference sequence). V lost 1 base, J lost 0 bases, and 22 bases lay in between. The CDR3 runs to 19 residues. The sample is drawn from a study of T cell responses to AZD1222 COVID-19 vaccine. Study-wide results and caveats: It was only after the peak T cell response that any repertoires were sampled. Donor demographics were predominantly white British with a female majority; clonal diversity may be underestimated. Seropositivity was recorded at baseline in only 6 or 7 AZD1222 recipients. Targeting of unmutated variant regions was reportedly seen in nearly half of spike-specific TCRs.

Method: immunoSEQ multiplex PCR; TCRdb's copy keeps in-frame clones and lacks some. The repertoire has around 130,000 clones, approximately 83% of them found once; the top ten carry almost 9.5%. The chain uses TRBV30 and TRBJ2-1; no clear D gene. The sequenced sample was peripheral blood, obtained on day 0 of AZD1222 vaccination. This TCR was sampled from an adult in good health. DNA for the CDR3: TGTGCCTGGAGTGGTTGGGTAAACGTGCGACCCAGCTCCTACAATGAGCAGTTCTTC. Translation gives CAWSGWVNVRPSSYNEQFF.